The 6 T cell receptor beta chains in this list originate from one sample, sequenced in a study of blood T cell repertoires in COVID-19. Profiling relied on immunoSEQ multiplex PCR, and the TCRdb table lists in-frame clones only, not all of them. The sample records around 130,000 clones, 80% to 90% being singletons. Sequencing was done on a sample of PBMCs or T cells enriched from blood (not recorded which). These receptors came from a woman between 50 and 59 years old who had recovered from COVID-19.

This chain uses TRBV5-1 with TRBJ2-1; 14 bases agree with TRBD2. Germline V gene data show CDR1 as SGHRS and CDR2 as YFSETQ. This CDR3 contains 14 residues. Trimming took 4 bases from V and 8 from J; bases not matched to a gene: 2. CDR3 sequence: CASSGGLAGDEQFF. The CDR3 nucleotides are TGCGCCAGCAGCGGGGGACTAGCGGGGGATGAGCAGTTCTTC.

This chain links TRBV7-2 with TRBJ1-4; no definite D call. Germline assignment: CDR1 SGHTA and CDR2 FQGNSA. V gave up 5 bases and J gave up 0 bases, with 10 bases separating them. This CDR3 has 15 amino acids. CDR3 residues: CASSTGLATNEKLFF. The DNA for the CDR3 is TGTGCCAGCAGCACCGGACTGGCAACTAATGAAAAACTGTTTTTT.

The chain recombines TRBV2 with TRBJ1-4; D remains unclear. V was cut by 5 bases and J by 8 bases, with 15 bases left in between. The germline CDR1 and CDR2 sequences are SNHLY and FYNNEI. The CDR3 runs 14 residues. The CDR3 DNA follows: TGTGCCAGCAGTACCGGGCGGGTAGGAGAAAAACTGTTTTTT. It specifies CASSTGRVGEKLFF.

This chain links TRBV2 with TRBJ1-1; 8 positions match TRBD1. CDR3 length equals 17 residues. The V gene's germline CDR1 is SNHLY and CDR2 FYNNEI. Trimming removed 9 bases from V and 5 bases from J; junction bases left unmatched: 20. The CDR3 is CASSESGQGAVGTEAFF. As DNA, the CDR3 is TGTGCCAGTTCGGAATCCGGGCAGGGGGCGGTTGGGACTGAAGCTTTCTTT. The complete variable domain, with remaining parts taken from reference TRBV2 and TRBJ1-1, reads EPEVTQTPSHQVTQMGQEVILRCVPISNHLYFYWYRQILGQKVEFLVSFYNNEISEKSEIFDDQFSVERPDGSNFTLKIRSTKLEDSAMYFCASSESGQGAVGTEAFFGQGTRLTVV.

The genes are TRBV2 and TRBJ2-3, with D perhaps matching TRBD2 (6 bases). Looked up from germline, CDR1 is SNHLY and CDR2 is FYNNEI. The CDR3 is made up of 15 amino acids. V lost 5 bases and J 5 bases, leaving 17 bases between the germline ends. CDR3 sequence reads: CASSILKGGGDTQYF. CDR3 bases: TGTGCCAGCAGTATTTTAAAGGGAGGTGGAGATACGCAGTATTTT.

The CDR3 loop reads CASSYGLSGVMETQYF. The CDR3 DNA follows: TGTGCCAGCAGTTACGGATTAAGCGGGGTAATGGAGACCCAGTACTTC. The rearrangement uses TRBV6-2 or TRBV6-3 and TRBJ2-5; 7 nucleotides line up with TRBD2. Germline V gene sequence: CDR1 MNHEY, CDR2 SVGEGT. The CDR3 totals 16 residues. With 2 bases clipped from V and 5 bases from J, the junction kept 11 bases outside the gene matches.